This T cell receptor beta chain came from a study of blood T cell repertoires in COVID-19. The CDR3 has 16 amino acids. The V gene's germline CDR1 is SGHDN and CDR2 FVKESK. V shed 4 bases, J shed 0 bases, and the junction held 6 bases outside the gene matches. Data came from immunoSEQ multiplex PCR; TCRdb stores just in-frame clones and leaves some out. The sample contains approximately 60,000 clones, 60% to 80% of which appear only once. The specimen sequenced was peripheral blood. This chain connects TRBV14 to TRBJ2-7; TRBD1 matches 10 bases. The sequence was collected from a man aged 55 to 70 with acute or convalescent COVID-19. This CDR3 reads CASSLRGQGISYEQYF. As DNA, the CDR3 is TGTGCCAGCAGCCTAAGGGGACAGGGGATCTCCTACGAGCAGTACTTC. Complete variable domain (other parts from reference TRBV14 and TRBJ2-7): EAGVTQFPSHSVIEKGQTVTLRCDPISGHDNLYWYRRVMGKEIKFLLHFVKESKQDESGMPNNRFLAERTGGTYSTLKVQPAELEDSGVYFCASSLRGQGISYEQYFGPGTRLTVT.